One sample yielded the 5 T cell receptor beta chains listed below, sequenced in a study of blood T cell repertoires in COVID-19. Sequenced by immunoSEQ multiplex PCR; TCRdb stores in-frame clones only, minus some. The data show fewer than 300,000 clones, with roughly 89% seen just once and around 10% held by the top ten. Sequenced: PBMCs or T cells enriched from blood (not recorded which). Source of these receptors: a man aged 35 to 55 who had recovered from COVID-19.

The chain joins TRBV6-6 to TRBJ2-3; 8 nucleotides align to TRBD1. J gave up 6 bases and V 6 bases, and 8 bases lay outside the gene matches. The V gene's germline CDR1 is MNHNY and CDR2 SVGAGI (reference sequence). CDR3 size: 14 residues. CDR3 bases: TGTGCCAGCAGCCACAACCGGGACAGGGATACGCAGTATTTT. This sequence encodes CASSHNRDRDTQYF.

The genes are TRBV20-1 and TRBJ1-4; the match to TRBD1 covers 7 bases. This CDR3 region has 15 residues. CDR1 DFQATT and CDR2 SNEGSKA come from the germline V gene (reference sequence). Germline trimming cut 3 bases from V and 5 bases from J; bases unmatched to any gene: 9. The CDR3 region is CSASRRGQANEKLFF. DNA of the CDR3: TGCAGTGCTAGTCGGAGGGGGCAGGCGAATGAAAAACTGTTTTTT.

The chain employs TRBV10-3 and TRBJ1-2, with 8 bases aligning to TRBD1. V lost 4 bases and J lost 6; bases outside the gene matches: 1. Germline CDR1 is ENHRY and CDR2 is SYGVKD. The CDR3 consists of 12 residues. The CDR3 coding sequence is TGTGCCATCAGTGCACAGGGGGATGGCTACACCTTC. Protein product: CAISAQGDGYTF.

In regard to this clone: Other DNA sequences of this sample code for an identical CDR3. This sequence joins TRBV12-3 or TRBV12-4 and TRBJ2-7; D gene ambiguous. The CDR3 spans 11 residues. Trimming removed 3 bases from V and 3 bases from J, with 3 bases in between. The DNA for the CDR3 is TGTGCCAGCAGTTTTAGCTACGAGCAGTACTTC. It codes for CASSFSYEQYF.

CDR3 protein: CASSQVRQGAAYEQYF. In DNA, the CDR3 is TGCGCCAGCAGCCAGGTCCGACAGGGGGCCGCCTACGAGCAGTACTTC. The chain combines TRBV4-1 with TRBJ2-7; 10 positions agree with TRBD1. The V segment lost 3 bases and the J segment 2 bases; nucleotides outside the gene matches: 7. Per the germline V gene, CDR1 is MGHRA and CDR2 is YSYEKL. CDR3 length equals 16 residues.